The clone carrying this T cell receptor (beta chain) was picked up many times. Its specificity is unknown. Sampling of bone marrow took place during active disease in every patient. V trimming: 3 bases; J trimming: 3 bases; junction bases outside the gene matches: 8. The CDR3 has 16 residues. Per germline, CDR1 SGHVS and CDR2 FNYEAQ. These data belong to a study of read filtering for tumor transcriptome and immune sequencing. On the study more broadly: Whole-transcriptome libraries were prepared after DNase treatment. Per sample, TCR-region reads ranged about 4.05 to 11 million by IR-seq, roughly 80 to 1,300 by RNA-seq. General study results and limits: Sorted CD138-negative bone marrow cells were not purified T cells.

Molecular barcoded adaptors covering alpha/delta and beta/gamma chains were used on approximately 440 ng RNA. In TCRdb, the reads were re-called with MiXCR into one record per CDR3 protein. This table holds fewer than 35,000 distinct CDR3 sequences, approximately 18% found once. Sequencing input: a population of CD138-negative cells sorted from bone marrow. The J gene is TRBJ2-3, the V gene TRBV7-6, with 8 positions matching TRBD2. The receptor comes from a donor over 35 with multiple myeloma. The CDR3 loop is CASSLIAGGQTDTQYF. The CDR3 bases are TGTGCCAGCAGCTTGATTGCGGGGGGTCAAACAGATACGCAGTATTTT.